The following is a TCR beta chain sequence with its context. Its antigen remains unidentified. The data were obtained in a study of T cell responses to AZD1222 COVID-19 vaccine. TCRdb's table, derived via immunoSEQ multiplex PCR, lists solely in-frame clones and lacks some. The sample consists of about 150,000 clones, 90% of them appearing once. Study-wide results and caveats: The span of vaccine-associated CD4 TCRs extended across spike, with dominance at 160-218 and 743-854. Females outnumbered males among donors, who were mostly white British; clonal diversity was possibly underestimated. Baseline serostatus was positive in only six AZD1222 recipients.

Germline V CDR1 and CDR2: KGHSH, LQKENI. This CDR3 has 17 residues. The germline V and J ends were trimmed by 2 bases and 3 bases, with 17 bases remaining between them. This receptor was identified in an adult who received the AZD1222 COVID-19 vaccine. This chain links TRBV18 with TRBJ2-1; no definite D call. Sequencing was performed on peripheral blood, taken 28 days after the second AZD1222 dose. The CDR3: CASSPLGGRSIYNEQFF. The CDR3 region has the DNA TGTGCCAGCTCACCATTAGGTGGTAGGAGTATCTACAATGAGCAGTTCTTC.